This T cell receptor beta chain was found in a study of cytomegalovirus exposure and HLA in healthy donors (TCRdb year 2017). Looking at the study overall: An earlier analysis of some 500 of the donors reported approximately 270 Gb of sequence data and about 100 million unique TCR beta sequences from 150 million to 200 million T cells. Roughly 300 gigabases of sequencing data and roughly 90 million unique TCR sequences were included in an early release covering roughly 700 HLA-typed donors. Of the roughly 400 genotyped donors, over 70% fell in the genetic ancestry cluster associated with self-reported Caucasian donors. The aim of the study was to test whether cataloging public T cell receptors could identify signatures of past pathogen exposure. The T cell repertoires of roughly 660 subjects were profiled by immunosequencing and related to cytomegalovirus serostatus. A separate validation cohort of approximately 130 different subjects was used in addition to the approximately 700-subject first cohort. To predict cytomegalovirus infection status, the study combined high-throughput TCR immunosequencing, statistical association of individual TCRs with disease status, and machine learning. In a later analysis, previously published TCR beta repertoires from 550 to 700 donors were re-analyzed and high-resolution HLA genotyping was added so that TCR occurrence patterns could be studied. In the later analysis, no new phenotypic data were used to find candidate immune exposures; instead, reliance was placed on TCR beta sequences and their occurrence across donors. An earlier analysis of some 500 of the donors used high-throughput TCR beta sequencing to judge whether each TCR beta V gene segment behaved as functional or pseudogenic. Alongside the repertoire data, information on donor age, sex, ethnicity and CMV serostatus was compiled. A later genetic analysis took genome-wide SNP genotypes for 398 of the 666 donors and used that subset as a discovery cohort. All discovery cohort repertoires had been generated using a single sequencing platform. Both class I and class II loci were covered by HLA typing, at four-digit resolution. The number of donors typed differed by locus, with roughly 629-640 for A, B, C, DRB1 and DQB1, more than 500 for DQA1, under 610 for DPA1, and some 440 for DPB1. Roughly 5 DR-DQ haplotypes were treated as single units for association and clustering because of strong linkage in the cohort. Among 300 to 500 genotyped donors of the cohort, an average of roughly 230,000 unique TCR beta nucleotide sequences was sequenced per donor, of which about 19% were non-productive. Paper-wide results and their limitations: In vitro tests confirmed that a few of the cytomegalovirus-associated TCR beta chains recognize cytomegalovirus antigens. According to a later genetic analysis, donors in an Asian-associated ancestry cluster had fewer N-insertions in productive TCRs than the approximately 700-donor mean. Some IMGT-functional V segments, including TRBV6-2 and TRBV6-3, could not be distinguished by the 87-base-pair reads and were therefore excluded. Only TCR beta chains were sequenced in this cohort, and the absence of alpha or paired-chain data limited detectable features. HLA typing was unavailable for some donors at each locus, so association tests used only the typed subset. A later analysis found that HLA-associated TCR beta chains were more clonally expanded and had lower generation probabilities than equally common non-associated chains. Linkage disequilibrium might explain the correlated functional status among segregating V segments, but an unknown experimental factor could not be ruled out. Strong co-occurrence of HLA alleles, especially DR and DQ, made assigning TCR associations to individual alleles difficult. CMV serostatus was the only immune exposure information available for the cohort. A total of 164 TCR beta chains were listed by the study as associated with cytomegalovirus. Roughly uniform sequencing depth across donors was assumed in presence/absence analyses, although this assumption may not hold. In an earlier analysis of over 550 of the donors, most TCR beta V segments were observed in productive rearrangements about 90% or about 30% of the time, broadly matching IMGT annotations. In a later analysis, TCR association rates were found to vary across HLA loci, with the most associated TCRs seen for DRB1 alleles and the fewest for HLA-C alleles. The classifier was reported to diagnose cytomegalovirus status with high specificity and sensitivity in both the original cohort and the validation cohort. A later analysis found that most CMV-associated TCR beta chains appeared HLA-restricted, with HLA associations seemingly driven largely by CMV exposure. While some public TCRs were present in many individuals, most TCR sequences turned up only very rarely across donors. A later genetic analysis associated a missense DCLRE1C variant with V-gene and J-gene trimming of TCR beta chains, and an independent cohort replicated the association. A cluster of highly shared sequence variants was judged likely to be a technical artifact of the sequencing pipeline. A further reported finding was that TCR beta sequences accurately predicted the HLA-A and HLA-B alleles for most subjects in the first cohort. A later analysis associated around 16,000 TCR beta sequences with specific HLA alleles at a false discovery rate of 0.05. A later analysis reported that several top co-occurrence clusters appeared linked to parvovirus B19, influenza, CMV and Epstein-Barr virus. It was suggested by the authors that the approach could potentially be generalized to other disease states and immunological phenotypes. Because counts were too low, approximately 18 rarely observed V segments, including chromosome 9 orphons, were excluded from the earlier analysis of several hundred of the donors.

The cohort consisted of 666 healthy bone marrow donors. All cohort members were sampled while nominally healthy, although unrecorded immune exposures were likely present. The donor tested CMV seronegative and was one of the 352 seronegative cohort members. A peripheral blood sample was provided by each donor, and peripheral blood mononuclear cells were used for TCR beta sequencing. Genomic DNA was extracted from the blood cell samples with the Qiagen DNeasy Blood Extraction Kit. Receptor amplification or capture employed the immunoSEQ multiplex PCR assay. The multiplex PCR relied on a mix of 60 forward primers for TCR Vbeta segments and 13 reverse primers for TCR Jbeta segments. A multiplex PCR assay on genomic DNA amplified the CDR3 region of rearranged TCR beta genes. The amplified TCR beta libraries were sequenced on the Illumina HiSeq System as 87-base-pair reads. Per the original workflow: A later analysis counted 65 million to 90 million unique TCR beta chains across the 550 to 750 repertoires, and approximately 11 million of these chains were shared by at least two donors. A nearest-neighbor algorithm error-corrected the raw reads and collapsed the reads into unique sequences, merging closely related sequences to remove PCR and sequencing errors. To assign V, D and J gene segments, CDR3 sequences were aligned to IMGT reference sequences. For a sequence to be retained, a match of at least six nucleotides to both a V gene segment and a J gene segment was required. Rearrangements were classified as productive when the CDR3 lacked stop codons and remained in frame with V and J, and all other rearrangements were classified as non-productive. CDR3 was defined according to IMGT convention as the region running from the second conserved V-encoded cysteine to the conserved J-encoded phenylalanine. The earlier analysis of about 570 of the donors excluded any sequence lacking an unambiguous match to a single V gene segment. An earlier analysis of approximately 590 of the donors classified V segments as functional when productive rearrangements were above 56.7% and as segregating when the standard deviation between donors was above 5%. A statistical classification framework was built for diagnosing cytomegalovirus status from the catalog of TCR beta chain sequences. A later analysis assigned V and J genes by comparing TCR nucleotide sequences with IMGT/GENE-DB human TR gene sequences. Using the TCRdist pipeline, a later analysis assigned CDR3 sequences along with most-parsimonious VDJ recombination scenarios. In a later analysis, every TCR beta chain was defined by the combination of its CDR3 amino acid sequence and its V-gene family, and reads without a unique V-gene family were dropped. As a way to deal with suspected cross-contamination and a sequencing artifact, a later analysis dropped over 550 nucleotide sequences that were highly shared and had low generation probability. For each public chain, a later analysis derived a clonal expansion index from normalized ranks of inferred template counts within each repertoire. A later analysis computed generation probabilities with a VDJ recombination model fitted to out-of-frame rearrangements, and checked the results against IGoR. In a later analysis, hypergeometric tests were used to score TCR-TCR, TCR-HLA and TCR-CMV co-occurrence, with a repertoire-size bias correction applied to TCR pairs. A later analysis estimated false discovery rates by permuting HLA or CMV assignments 20 times. In a later analysis, co-occurring TCRs were grouped using DBSCAN, with TCRdist sequence similarity added in when clustering inside HLA-allele-positive subsets. Co-occurrence clustering excluded repertoires with fewer than 30,000 or more than 120,000 public chains, plus five with anomalous nucleotide sharing. Not all clones reach the TCRdb copy of this immuneACCESS table, which keeps in-frame sequences only. Checked studies attribute under half of the gap to unresolved V genes and leave the rest unexplained. D and trimming were read from the DNA, whereas the V and J calls and clone size are those reported in that table. For this sample the table gives 200,000 to 250,000 clones, of which 80% to 90% were detected only once. In total, the top ten clones hold 2.9% of the sample.

Comments on this clone: Its antigen target is currently unknown. Base qualities were left out, and no much larger clone turns up one base away.

The CDR3 has 17 amino acids, counting the end cysteine and phenylalanine. Here the CDR3 DNA is all that survives: 51 bases in frame from base 1. Taken from the germline V gene, the CDR1 and CDR2 loops are MDHEN and SYDVKM. Clipping removes 2 bases from V and 8 bases from J, with 14 as the unmatched junction base count. This chain joins TRBV28 to TRBJ2-3; 9 central bases correspond to TRBD2. This TCR came from a man aged 30 to 39 in good health and CMV-seronegative. The sequenced sample was PBMCs. The CDR3 reads as follows: CASSLVASGARGGTQYF. The sequenced DNA is TGTGCCAGCAGTTTAGTCGCTAGCGGGGCCCGGGGTGGTACGCAGTATTTT.